A single sample is the source of the 4 T cell receptor beta chains below, sequenced in a study of technical replicates of blood from several donors. Here immunoSEQ multiplex PCR was the method, and the copy in TCRdb shows in-frame clones only, minus some. The table lists 74,000 or so clones, just over 95% of them singletons. Material for sequencing was T cells isolated from PBMCs. These receptors originate from a human donor in good health.

V is TRBV5-4 and J is TRBJ2-7; possibly TRBD2 for D (6 bases). The CDR3 is 15 residues long. Germline-derived CDR1 and CDR2 are SGHNT and YYREEE (reference sequence). V lost 4 bases and J lost 6, with 20 bases in between. This chain's CDR3 is CASSGAGTDFREQYF. The CDR3 DNA reads as TGTGCCAGCAGCGGAGCCGGGACTGATTTCCGCGAGCAGTACTTC.

The chain links TRBV6-1 to TRBJ2-4, with TRBD1 matching over 8 bases. The V segment lost 7 bases and the J segment 8 bases; nucleotides outside the gene matches: 4. The germline V gene encodes CDR1 MNHNS and CDR2 SASEGT. The CDR3 length is 12 residues. CDR3 nucleotides: TGTGCCAGCACGGGACAGGTTGACATTCAGTACTTC. It specifies CASTGQVDIQYF.

The genes are TRBV27 and TRBJ2-1; D may be TRBD1 (6 bases). This CDR3 is built from 14 residues. Trimming took 5 bases from V and 3 from J, leaving 11 bases between them. Germline CDR1 reads MNHEY; CDR2 reads SMNVEV (reference sequence). CDR3 sequence: CASSRTGFYNEQFF. The CDR3 DNA reads TGTGCCAGCAGTCGAACAGGGTTCTACAATGAGCAGTTCTTC.

The chain carries TRBV30 and TRBJ2-1, with 8 bases fitting TRBD1. The V gene's germline CDR1 is GTSNPN and CDR2 SVGIG (reference sequence). The CDR3 runs to 14 residues. With 5 bases clipped from V and 2 bases from J, the junction kept 5 bases outside the gene matches. CDR3 region: CAWVDRDTYNEQFF. The CDR3 nucleotides read TGTGCCTGGGTGGACAGGGATACCTACAATGAGCAGTTCTTC.